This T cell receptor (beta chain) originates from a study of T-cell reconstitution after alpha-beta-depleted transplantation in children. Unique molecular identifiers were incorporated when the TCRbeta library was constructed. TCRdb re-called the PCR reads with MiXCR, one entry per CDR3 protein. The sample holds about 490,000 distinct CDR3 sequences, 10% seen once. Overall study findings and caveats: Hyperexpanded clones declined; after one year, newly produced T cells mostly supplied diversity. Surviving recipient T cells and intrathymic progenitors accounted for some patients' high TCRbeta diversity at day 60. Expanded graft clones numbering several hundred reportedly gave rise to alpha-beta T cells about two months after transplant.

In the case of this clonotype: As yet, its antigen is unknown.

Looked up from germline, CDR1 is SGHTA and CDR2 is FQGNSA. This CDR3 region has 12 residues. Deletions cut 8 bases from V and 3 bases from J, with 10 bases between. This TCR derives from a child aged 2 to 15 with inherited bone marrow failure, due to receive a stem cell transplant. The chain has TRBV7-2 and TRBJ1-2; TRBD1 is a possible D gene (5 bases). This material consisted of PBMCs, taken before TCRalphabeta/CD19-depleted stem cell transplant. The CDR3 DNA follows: TGTGCCAGCCACCCGGGGGACTATGGCTACACCTTC. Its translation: CASHPGDYGYTF.